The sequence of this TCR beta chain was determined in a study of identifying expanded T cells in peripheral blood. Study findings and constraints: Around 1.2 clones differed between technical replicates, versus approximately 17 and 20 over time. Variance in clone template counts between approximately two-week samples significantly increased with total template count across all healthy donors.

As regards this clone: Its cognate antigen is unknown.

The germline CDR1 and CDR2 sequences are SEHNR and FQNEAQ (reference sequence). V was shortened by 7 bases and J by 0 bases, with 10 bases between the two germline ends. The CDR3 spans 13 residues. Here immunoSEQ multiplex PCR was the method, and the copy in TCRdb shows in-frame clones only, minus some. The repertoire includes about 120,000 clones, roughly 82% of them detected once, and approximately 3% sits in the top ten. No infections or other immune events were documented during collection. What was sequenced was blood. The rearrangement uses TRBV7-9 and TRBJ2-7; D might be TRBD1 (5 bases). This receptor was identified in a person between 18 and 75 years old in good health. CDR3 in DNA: TGTGCCAGCACAGGGCCAACCTCCTACGAGCAGTACTTC. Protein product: CASTGPTSYEQYF.